This T cell receptor beta chain was documented in a study of cytomegalovirus exposure and HLA in healthy donors. Notes on the study in general: As confirmed in vitro, three CMV-associated chains were specific for CMV antigens. According to a subsequent analysis, TCR clusters from the first cohort were inclined to appear together in the 120 validation repertoires. More than 150 TCR beta chains were listed as cytomegalovirus-associated.

This clone was detected once. Antigen unknown. V was pared by 1 base and J by 6 bases, with 13 bases between. CDR1 and CDR2 (germline): SGHAT, FQNNGV. The CDR3 is made up of 14 amino acids. Data came from immunoSEQ multiplex PCR; TCRdb stores just in-frame clones and leaves some out. This table holds roughly 250,000 clones, 75% to 90% found once. The V and J genes are TRBV11-2 and TRBJ2-7; D might be TRBD1 (6 bases). The TCR sequence derives from a woman in her 30s in good health and CMV-seropositive. The sequencing input was PBMCs. Here the CDR3 DNA reads TGTGCCAGCAGCTTAGGACAGGATTATGGCGAGCAGTACTTC. Amino acid sequence: CASSLGQDYGEQYF.